This TCR beta chain was documented in a study of T-cell memory formation after mild COVID-19. Germline CDR1 is SQVTM and CDR2 is ANQGSEA. V lost 6 bases to trimming and J lost 4 bases; unmatched junction nucleotides: 4. The CDR3 sequence is 12 residues long. Using its own MiXCR run on the 5' RACE reads, TCRdb lists one record per CDR3 protein. Found here are about 470,000 distinct CDR3 sequences, more than 20% of them singletons; the top ten hold around an eighth. The chain joins TRBV29-1 to TRBJ2-7; 9 bases line up with TRBD1. The sequencing sample was made of PBMCs or a T cell subset sorted from them (not recorded which). This sequence originates from an adult woman who had mild COVID-19 (a few samples of this study predate the infection). Cell type and time point are not known. The CDR3 reads CSVVGTGYEQYF. The CDR3 DNA reads as TGCAGCGTAGTAGGGACAGGGTACGAGCAGTACTTC.